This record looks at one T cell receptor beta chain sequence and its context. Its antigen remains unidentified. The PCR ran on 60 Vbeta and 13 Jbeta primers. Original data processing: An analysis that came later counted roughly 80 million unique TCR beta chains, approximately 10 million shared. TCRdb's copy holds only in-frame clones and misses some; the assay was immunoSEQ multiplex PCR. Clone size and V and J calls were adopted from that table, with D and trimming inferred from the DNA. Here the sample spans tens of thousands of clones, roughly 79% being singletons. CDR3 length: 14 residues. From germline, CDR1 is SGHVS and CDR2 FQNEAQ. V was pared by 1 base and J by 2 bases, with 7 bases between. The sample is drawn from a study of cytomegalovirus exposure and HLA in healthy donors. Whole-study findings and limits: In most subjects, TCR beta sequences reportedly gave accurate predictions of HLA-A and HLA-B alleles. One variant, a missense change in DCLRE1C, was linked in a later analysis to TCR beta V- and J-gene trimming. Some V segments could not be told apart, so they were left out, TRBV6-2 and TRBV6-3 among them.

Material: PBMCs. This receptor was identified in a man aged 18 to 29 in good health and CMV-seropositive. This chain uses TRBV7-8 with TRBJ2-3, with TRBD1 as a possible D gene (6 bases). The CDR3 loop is CASSLGDITDTQYF. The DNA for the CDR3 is TGTGCCAGCAGCTTAGGGGACATCACAGATACGCAGTATTTT.